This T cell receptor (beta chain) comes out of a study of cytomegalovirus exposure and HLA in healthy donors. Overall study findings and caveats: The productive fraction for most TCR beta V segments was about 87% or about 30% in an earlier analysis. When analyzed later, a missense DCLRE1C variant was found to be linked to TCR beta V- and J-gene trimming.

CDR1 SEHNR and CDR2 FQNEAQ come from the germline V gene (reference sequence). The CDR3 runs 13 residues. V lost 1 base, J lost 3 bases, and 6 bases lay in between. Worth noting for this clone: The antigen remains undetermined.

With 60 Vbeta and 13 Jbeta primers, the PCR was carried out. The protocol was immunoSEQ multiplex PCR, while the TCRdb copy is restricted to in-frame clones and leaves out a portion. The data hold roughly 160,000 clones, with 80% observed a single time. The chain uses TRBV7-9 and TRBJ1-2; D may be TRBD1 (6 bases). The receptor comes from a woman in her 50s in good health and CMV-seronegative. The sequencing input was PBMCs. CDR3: CASSLGQDYGYTF. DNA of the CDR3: TGTGCCAGCAGCTTAGGACAGGACTATGGCTACACCTTC.